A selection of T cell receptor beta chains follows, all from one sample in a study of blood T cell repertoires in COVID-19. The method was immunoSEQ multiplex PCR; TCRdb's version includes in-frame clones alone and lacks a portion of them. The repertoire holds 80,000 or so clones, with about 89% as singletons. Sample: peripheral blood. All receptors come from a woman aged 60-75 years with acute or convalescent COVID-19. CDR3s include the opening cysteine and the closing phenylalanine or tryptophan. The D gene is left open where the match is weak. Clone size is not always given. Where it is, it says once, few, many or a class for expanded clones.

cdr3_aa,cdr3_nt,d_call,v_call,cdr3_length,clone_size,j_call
CASIPRALNEQYF,TGTGCCAGTATCCCGAGAGCCTTGAACGAGCAGTACTTC,.,TRBV19,13,once,TRBJ2-7
CASSPGPDYEQYF,TGTGCCAGCAGCCCAGGCCCCGACTACGAGCAGTACTTC,.,TRBV9,13,.,TRBJ2-7
CSASDPGTSGTSEQFF,TGCAGTGCTAGTGACCCTGGGACTAGCGGGACTAGTGAGCAGTTCTTC,TRBD2,TRBV20-1,16,.,TRBJ2-1
CASSLRRAPNYGYTF,TGTGCCAGCAGTTTACGCAGGGCCCCTAACTATGGCTACACCTTC,.,TRBV27,15,once,TRBJ1-2
CASSVPGIPLEQYF,TGTGCCAGCAGCGTCCCCGGGATCCCCCTCGAGCAGTACTTC,.,TRBV7-2,14,.,TRBJ2-7
CASSDPTYVSYNEQFF,TGTGCCAGCAGTGACCCCACCTACGTCTCCTACAATGAGCAGTTCTTC,.,TRBV6-4,16,.,TRBJ2-1
CASSFLSNQPQHF,TGTGCCAGCAGTTTTTTGTCTAATCAGCCCCAGCATTTT,.,TRBV12-3/TRBV12-4,13,.,TRBJ1-5
CASSYSSFEEQYF,TGTGCCAGCAGTTACTCTTCATTTGAGGAGCAGTACTTC,.,TRBV6-5,13,.,TRBJ2-7
CASYPRGRGTYEQYF,TGTGCCAGCTATCCCAGGGGCCGTGGGACCTACGAGCAGTACTTC,.,TRBV28,15,.,TRBJ2-7
CASSSQNNEQFF,TGTGCCAGCAGCTCGCAGAATAATGAGCAGTTCTTC,.,TRBV7-9,12,.,TRBJ2-1
CASRRTSGYQETQYF,TGTGCCAGCAGAAGGACTAGCGGGTACCAAGAGACCCAGTACTTC,TRBD2,TRBV5-6,15,.,TRBJ2-5
CASTSGLLNTEAFF,TGCGCCAGCACCTCGGGACTCCTGAACACTGAAGCTTTCTTT,.,TRBV5-1,14,once,TRBJ1-1
CASSPLPAGRFEAFF,TGTGCCAGCAGTCCCCTCCCGGCAGGGCGGTTTGAAGCTTTCTTT,.,TRBV27,15,.,TRBJ1-1
CASSRRPGTGVNSPLHF,TGTGCCAGTAGTCGACGCCCCGGGACAGGGGTTAATTCACCCCTCCACTTT,TRBD1,TRBV19,17,.,TRBJ1-6
CASSYLLEQYF,TGTGCCAGCAGTTACCTCCTTGAGCAGTACTTC,.,TRBV6-5,11,few,TRBJ2-7
CASRELAGAVYNEQFF,TGTGCCAGTAGGGAACTAGCGGGAGCCGTCTACAATGAGCAGTTCTTC,TRBD2,TRBV19,16,.,TRBJ2-1
CASSYFGQGGTEAFF,TGTGCCAGCAGTTACTTCGGACAGGGAGGCACTGAAGCTTTCTTT,TRBD1,TRBV6-5,15,.,TRBJ1-1
CASRPGAGETQYF,TGTGCCAGCCGCCCGGGAGCTGGGGAGACCCAGTACTTC,.,TRBV2,13,.,TRBJ2-5
CAWRRQVNQPQHF,TGTGCCTGGAGACGGCAGGTCAATCAGCCCCAGCATTTT,.,TRBV30,13,.,TRBJ1-5
CASSSGLAGGETQYF,TGTGCCAGCAGCTCGGGACTAGCGGGGGGAGAGACCCAGTACTTC,TRBD2,TRBV5-4,15,.,TRBJ2-5
CASRGGYEQYF,TGTGCCAGCAGGGGGGGCTACGAGCAGTACTTC,.,TRBV6-5,11,.,TRBJ2-7
CASSSGTGGLTTVEQYF,TGTGCCAGCAGTTCCGGGACAGGGGGACTCACCACGGTGGAGCAGTACTTC,TRBD1,TRBV6-2/TRBV6-3,17,.,TRBJ2-7
CASSKGTPYTEAFF,TGTGCCAGCAGCAAGGGGACACCGTACACTGAAGCTTTCTTT,.,TRBV5-6,14,.,TRBJ1-1
CASSKGQRLWEQYF,TGTGCCAGCAGTAAGGGACAGAGACTTTGGGAGCAGTACTTC,TRBD1,TRBV6-5,14,.,TRBJ2-7
CASTSPGGRRQPQHF,TGTGCCAGCACCTCACCAGGGGGAAGGCGACAGCCCCAGCATTTT,TRBD1,TRBV28,15,.,TRBJ1-5
CASSDGRGRLLPLHF,TGTGCCAGCAGTGATGGCAGGGGGCGATTACTACCCCTCCACTTT,TRBD1,TRBV2,15,.,TRBJ1-6
CASRWDRGHNYGYTF,TGTGCCAGTAGGTGGGACAGGGGGCATAACTATGGCTACACCTTC,TRBD1,TRBV19,15,.,TRBJ1-2
CASSSAGTGRQTQYF,TGTGCCAGCAGCTCGGCCGGGACAGGGAGGCAGACCCAGTACTTC,TRBD1,TRBV7-7,15,.,TRBJ2-5
CASSQWTGTGGGNTIYF,TGCGCCAGCAGCCAATGGACAGGGACAGGGGGCGGAAACACCATATATTTT,TRBD1,TRBV4-1,17,.,TRBJ1-3
CASSLTRDSASGNTIYF,TGTGCCAGCAGTCTGACCAGGGACTCAGCCTCTGGAAACACCATATATTTT,.,TRBV28,17,.,TRBJ1-3
CASSRAYEQYF,TGTGCCAGCAGTCGCGCCTACGAGCAGTACTTC,.,TRBV6-6,11,.,TRBJ2-7
CAWRERGSVHYGYTF,TGTGCCTGGAGGGAACGGGGGTCTGTTCACTATGGCTACACCTTC,.,TRBV30,15,.,TRBJ1-2
CASSLLGDRALSYTF,TGTGCCAGCAGCTTATTAGGGGACAGGGCGCTAAGCTACACCTTC,TRBD1,TRBV7-2,15,.,TRBJ1-2
CASSHSGTGNQPQHF,TGTGCCAGCAGTCATTCCGGGACAGGCAATCAGCCCCAGCATTTT,TRBD1,TRBV28,15,few,TRBJ1-5
CAIDQGNTEAFF,TGTGCCATCGACCAGGGAAACACTGAAGCTTTCTTT,.,TRBV6-6,12,.,TRBJ1-1
CASSLVGQGAYNEQFF,TGTGCCAGCAGCTTAGTAGGGCAGGGGGCTTACAATGAGCAGTTCTTC,TRBD1,TRBV7-6,16,.,TRBJ2-1
CASTTGSTDGYTF,TGTGCCAGCACCACAGGGTCGACGGATGGCTACACCTTC,.,TRBV28,13,.,TRBJ1-2
CASSFRLAGQGMSGELFF,TGTGCCAGCAGCTTCCGCTTGGCGGGACAGGGGATGTCCGGGGAGCTGTTTTTT,TRBD1,TRBV7-6,18,.,TRBJ2-2
CASSLPTSAYNEQFF,TGTGCCAGCAGCTTACCGACTAGCGCCTACAATGAGCAGTTCTTC,TRBD2,TRBV13,15,.,TRBJ2-1
CASQLAVLAKNIQYF,TGTGCCAGCCAACTAGCGGTACTAGCCAAAAACATTCAGTACTTC,TRBD2,TRBV19,15,.,TRBJ2-4
CASSFQGRDTGELFF,TGTGCCAGCAGCTTCCAGGGGCGAGACACCGGGGAGCTGTTTTTT,.,TRBV7-3,15,.,TRBJ2-2
CASSELAGEVYNEQFF,TGTGCCAGCAGTGAACTAGCGGGAGAAGTCTACAATGAGCAGTTCTTC,TRBD2,TRBV2,16,.,TRBJ2-1
CASSRREEWGDTQYF,TGCGCCAGCAGCCGAAGGGAGGAGTGGGGGGATACGCAGTATTTT,.,TRBV4-3,15,once,TRBJ2-3
CASSIVRTDLNTEAFF,TGTGCCAGTAGTATAGTTAGGACAGACCTGAACACTGAAGCTTTCTTT,.,TRBV19,16,.,TRBJ1-1
CASSVEPGRSDTQYF,TGTGCCAGCAGCGTAGAGCCAGGGCGGTCAGATACGCAGTATTTT,.,TRBV9,15,.,TRBJ2-3
CASSFDLAGVRQFF,TGTGCCAGCAGTTTCGATCTAGCGGGAGTTAGGCAGTTCTTC,TRBD2,TRBV28,14,.,TRBJ2-1
CATSEPGHYNTGELFF,TGTGCCACCAGTGAACCGGGACACTACAACACCGGGGAGCTGTTTTTT,.,TRBV24-1,16,.,TRBJ2-2
CASSQGEGVRNTGELFF,TGTGCCAGCAGCCAAGGTGAAGGGGTTAGAAACACCGGGGAGCTGTTTTTT,.,TRBV4-2,17,.,TRBJ2-2
CASSRLAGEDEQYF,TGTGCCAGCAGTAGACTAGCGGGAGAGGACGAGCAGTACTTC,TRBD2,TRBV27,14,.,TRBJ2-7
CATSPQGDRQFF,TGTGCCACCAGCCCACAGGGGGACAGACAGTTCTTC,TRBD1,TRBV24-1,12,once,TRBJ2-1
CASSDRGMSTDTQYF,TGTGCCAGCAGTGATAGAGGGATGAGCACAGATACGCAGTATTTT,.,TRBV6-1,15,.,TRBJ2-3
CASSFTGTVYEQYF,TGCGCCAGCAGCTTTACAGGTACGGTATACGAGCAGTACTTC,.,TRBV5-1,14,once,TRBJ2-7
CASSLDRSSGELFF,TGTGCCAGCAGCTTAGATAGATCGTCCGGGGAGCTGTTTTTT,.,TRBV11-2,14,.,TRBJ2-2
CATSDALAGSPLHF,TGTGCCACCAGTGATGCCCTGGCGGGTTCACCCCTCCACTTT,.,TRBV24-1,14,.,TRBJ1-6